These 24 T cell receptor beta chains were sequenced from one sample in a study of technical replicates of blood from a few donors. TCRdb keeps only in-frame clones here, not all; method: immunoSEQ multiplex PCR. The table lists 70,000 or so clones, around 90% of them singletons. The sequenced sample was PBMCs. Source of these receptors: a human donor in good health. Some clones in this sample may be carry-over from other donors' samples.

This sequence joins TRBV5-6 and TRBJ2-1; 7 nucleotides match TRBD2. V was pared by 2 bases and J by 5 bases, with 7 bases of the junction left unmatched. The CDR3 has 15 amino acids. Germline V gives CDR1 SGHDT, CDR2 YYEEEE. The CDR3 nucleotides are TGTGCCAGCAGCTTCTTGGCTAGCGGTAACAATGAGCAGTTCTTC. Amino acid sequence: CASSFLASGNNEQFF.

CDR3 region: CASSVNRYEQYF. The CDR3 DNA reads TGTGCCAGCAGTGTTAACCGGTACGAGCAGTACTTC. V is TRBV2 and J is TRBJ2-7; D unresolved. Germline V gene lookup returns CDR1 SNHLY and CDR2 FYNNEI. There are 12 residues in the CDR3. Between the trimmed V and J ends, which lost 4 bases and 4 bases, there was a span of 8 bases.

This chain links TRBV4-2 with TRBJ2-1; 10 bases line up with TRBD2. Germline assignment: CDR1 LGHNA and CDR2 YNFKEQ. The CDR3 spans 16 residues. J was trimmed by 9 bases and V by 1 base; bases with no gene match: 9. The CDR3 spells CASSQGRLAGGFEQFF. CDR3 DNA sequence: TGTGCCAGCAGCCAAGGTCGGTTAGCGGGGGGATTTGAGCAGTTCTTC.

The chain carries TRBV4-3 and TRBJ2-1; D possibly corresponds to TRBD1 (6 bases). The CDR3 length is 17 residues. From germline, CDR1 is LGHNA and CDR2 YSLEER. V shed 1 base and J shed 7 bases, with 20 bases lying between them. This chain's CDR3 is CASSQVLDRVSTNEQFF. The CDR3 region has the DNA TGCGCCAGCAGCCAAGTATTGGACAGAGTGTCTACAAATGAGCAGTTCTTC.

The V call is TRBV7-9, the J call TRBJ2-7; the D is unclear. Trimming shortened V by 6 bases and J by 5 bases, and 11 bases separated the two germline ends. CDR3 length equals 12 residues. Germline-derived CDR1 and CDR2 are SEHNR and FQNEAQ (reference sequence). The CDR3 protein is CASSPPIDEQYF. The CDR3 DNA sequence: TGTGCCAGCAGTCCCCCTATTGACGAGCAGTACTTC.

CDR3 amino acids: CASSIAGGGYEQYF. CDR3 DNA sequence: TGTGCCAGTAGTATAGCTGGGGGCGGCTACGAGCAGTACTTC. The chain carries TRBV19 and TRBJ2-7; the D gene is possibly TRBD1 (6 bases). Per the germline V gene, CDR1 is LNHDA and CDR2 is SQIVND (reference sequence). V dropped 1 base and J dropped 3 bases, with 10 bases sitting between them. CDR3 size: 14 residues. The variable domain in full, completed from reference TRBV19 and TRBJ2-7, reads DGGITQSPKYLFRKEGQNVTLSCEQNLNHDAMYWYRQDPGQGLRLIYYSQIVNDFQKGDIAEGYSVSREKKESFPLTVTSAQKNPTAFYLCASSIAGGGYEQYFGPGTRLTVT.

This chain links TRBV18 with TRBJ2-2; TRBD1 might be the D (5 bases). This CDR3 spans 19 amino acids. Trimming cost V 3 bases and J 4 bases, with 24 bases left between them. Looked up from germline, CDR1 is KGHSH and CDR2 is LQKENI. CDR3 sequence: CASSPQGEATGRSTGELFF. The CDR3 DNA reads as TGTGCCAGCTCACCCCAAGGGGAAGCGACGGGCAGAAGCACCGGGGAGCTGTTTTTT.

The chain has TRBV19 and TRBJ1-1; the match to TRBD1 covers 8 bases. The V gene's germline CDR1 is LNHDA and CDR2 SQIVND (reference sequence). Trimming took 2 bases from V and 1 from J; bases not matched to a gene: 3. The CDR3 extends over 15 amino acids. The CDR3, as DNA: TGTGCCAGTAGTATATGGGGACAGGCGAACACTGAAGCTTTCTTT. Amino acids: CASSIWGQANTEAFF.

This clone has a single count. The rearrangement uses TRBV30 and TRBJ2-1; D gene unclear. This CDR3 has 12 amino acids. Germline CDR1 reads GTSNPN; CDR2 reads SVGIG (reference sequence). Between the trimmed V and J ends, which lost 2 bases and 8 bases, there was a span of 10 bases. Written as DNA, the CDR3 is TGTGCCTGGAGTTTTCAGGTCGATGAGCAGTTCTTC. Translation gives CAWSFQVDEQFF. Variable domain in full (rest from reference TRBV30 and TRBJ2-1): SQTIHQWPATLVQPVGSPLSLECTVEGTSNPNLYWYRQAAGRGLQLLFYSVGIGQISSEVPQNLSASRPQDRQFILSSKKLLLSDSGFYLCAWSFQVDEQFFGPGTRLTVL.

In DNA form, the CDR3 reads TGTGCCAGCAGCTTATCACAGATGCTGGCTGAAGCTTTCTTT. Encoded protein: CASSLSQMLAEAFF. The chain joins TRBV7-9 to TRBJ1-1; D not certain. This CDR3 comprises 14 residues. V was clipped by 2 bases and J by 6 bases, with 13 bases between them. Germline CDR1 SEHNR, CDR2 FQNEAQ (reference sequence).

V usage is TRBV4-2 and J usage is TRBJ1-6; possible D gene TRBD1, 6 bases. This CDR3 contains 17 residues. Trimming removed 0 bases from V and 8 bases from J, with 17 bases in between. Germline V CDR1 and CDR2: LGHNA, YNFKEQ. The CDR3 reads CASSQDQGSGAYSPLHF. In DNA, the CDR3 is TGTGCCAGCAGCCAAGACCAGGGTTCAGGGGCGTATTCACCCCTCCACTTT.

V and J are TRBV4-2 and TRBJ2-1, with D unclear. The germline gives CDR1 LGHNA, CDR2 YNFKEQ. CDR3 size: 15 residues. V lost 0 bases, J lost 2 bases, and 8 bases lay in between. CDR3 nucleotides: TGTGCCAGCAGCCAAGATGGTGGCCCCTACAATGAGCAGTTCTTC. Its translation: CASSQDGGPYNEQFF.

CDR3 sequence reads: CASSKDAGSYNEQFF. CDR3 nucleotide sequence: TGTGCCAGCAGCAAGGACGCGGGCTCCTACAATGAGCAGTTCTTC. The rearrangement links TRBV9 to TRBJ2-1, with D possibly TRBD2 on 5 matching bases. The V gene's germline CDR1 is SGDLS and CDR2 YYNGEE. This CDR3 is built from 15 residues. The V end lost 4 bases, the J end lost 0 bases, and 11 bases lay between the germline ends. The full variable domain, with the rest looked up from reference TRBV9 and TRBJ2-1, is DSGVTQTPKHLITATGQRVTLRCSPRSGDLSVYWYQQSLDQGLQFLIQYYNGEERAKGNILERFSAQQFPDLHSELNLSSLELGDSALYFCASSKDAGSYNEQFFGPGTRLTVL.

The V gene is TRBV5-6, the J gene TRBJ2-5, with D perhaps matching TRBD2 (6 bases). V was trimmed by 0 bases and J by 5 bases, leaving 11 bases between them. This CDR3 comprises 14 residues. Germline V gene sequence: CDR1 SGHDT, CDR2 YYEEEE. DNA for the CDR3: TGTGCCAGCAGCTTGGAACGGGGACTCGAGACCCAGTACTTC. Residues: CASSLERGLETQYF.

The chain combines TRBV30 with TRBJ2-7; 7 bases line up with TRBD1. Germline-derived CDR1 and CDR2 are GTSNPN and SVGIG (reference sequence). This CDR3 spans 14 amino acids. V shed 7 bases, J shed 0 bases, and the junction held 9 bases outside the gene matches. The CDR3 reads CASTGESSSYEQYF. Here the CDR3 DNA reads TGTGCCTCTACAGGGGAATCAAGCTCCTACGAGCAGTACTTC.

The gene calls are TRBV18 and TRBJ1-1; TRBD1 is a possible D gene (5 bases). Germline V CDR1 and CDR2: KGHSH, LQKENI. The CDR3 extends over 17 amino acids. Between the trimmed V and J ends, which lost 5 bases and 0 bases, there was a span of 19 bases. For the CDR3, the DNA is TGTGCCAGCTCAGCAGGGAGGGGTACCTCGATGAACACTGAAGCTTTCTTT. Amino acids: CASSAGRGTSMNTEAFF.

The chain combines TRBV2 with TRBJ2-3; 7 bases are a match to TRBD1. Trimming removed 0 bases from V and 2 bases from J; junction bases left unmatched: 8. The CDR3 length is 17 residues. Germline CDR1 SNHLY, CDR2 FYNNEI. CDR3 DNA: TGTGCCAGCAGTGAAGCCGACAGGGCTAGAAACACAGATACGCAGTATTTT. Translation: CASSEADRARNTDTQYF.

This clone was detected once. The chain carries TRBV7-9 and TRBJ2-1; unclear D gene. Trimming cost V 5 bases and J 10 bases, with 12 bases left between them. The CDR3 loop spans 12 amino acids. CDR1 is SEHNR, CDR2 FQNEAQ, per germline (reference sequence). CDR3 protein: CASSPPGLEQFF. In nucleotides, the CDR3 is TGTGCCAGCAGCCCCCCAGGCCTAGAGCAGTTCTTC. Together with reference TRBV7-9 and TRBJ2-1, the CDR3 gives the full variable domain: DTGVSQNPRHKITKRGQNVTFRCDPISEHNRLYWYRQTLGQGPEFLTYFQNEAQLEKSRLLSDRFSAERPKGSFSTLEIQRTEQGDSAMYLCASSPPGLEQFFGPGTRLTVL.

Of note for this clone: The sample carries other DNA sequences with the same CDR3. The chain has TRBV6-5 and TRBJ1-1; D remains ambiguous. The germline V gene encodes CDR1 MNHEY and CDR2 SVGAGI. The CDR3 has 14 amino acids. V gave up 6 bases and J gave up 7 bases, with 18 bases separating them. The CDR3, as DNA: TGTGCCAGCAGCTCTGCGGGAGAGTACAGTGAAGCTTTCTTT. Translated: CASSSAGEYSEAFF.

The rearrangement uses TRBV10-3 and TRBJ1-1; the match to TRBD1 covers 11 bases. This CDR3 is built from 14 residues. Germline values: CDR1 ENHRY, CDR2 SYGVKD. V was clipped by 6 bases and J by 5 bases; unmatched bases: 5. For the CDR3, the DNA is TGTGCCATCAGCTCCGGGACAGGGGGGACTGAAGCTTTCTTT. This gives the protein CAISSGTGGTEAFF.

The chain couples TRBV5-1 to TRBJ2-5; a possible D gene is TRBD2 (6 bases). CDR3 length: 17 residues. Germline V CDR1 and CDR2: SGHRS, YFSETQ. V lost 0 bases and J lost 10, with 25 bases in between. CDR3 sequence reads: CASSLGDSWGGGEGQYF. In DNA, the CDR3 is TGCGCCAGCAGCTTGGGGGACTCCTGGGGAGGAGGTGAGGGCCAGTACTTC.

The chain has TRBV11-3 and TRBJ2-1, with D tentatively TRBD2 (6 bases). The CDR3 is 13 residues long. CDR1 and CDR2 from the germline V gene are SGHNT and YENEEA. With 4 bases removed from V and 7 bases from J, the gap between germline ends came to 11 bases. The CDR3 nucleotides are TGTGCCAGCAGCTCCAATAGCGGAAATGAGCAGTTCTTC. Residues: CASSSNSGNEQFF.

This chain connects TRBV6-6 to TRBJ2-1; 9 nucleotides line up with TRBD2. V lost 6 bases, J lost 4 bases, and 4 bases stayed unmatched. The CDR3 totals 14 residues. Germline loops: CDR1 MNHNY, CDR2 SVGAGI (reference sequence). The CDR3: CASSRTSDYNEQFF. DNA for the CDR3: TGTGCCAGCAGCCGGACTAGCGATTACAATGAGCAGTTCTTC.

V and J are TRBV2 and TRBJ1-2, with D unresolved. The CDR3 sequence is 12 residues long. Germline V gene sequence: CDR1 SNHLY, CDR2 FYNNEI. V shed 7 bases and J shed 2 bases, with 8 bases lying between them. The CDR3 protein is CASTNINYGYTF. CDR3 in DNA: TGTGCCAGCACCAACATAAACTATGGCTACACCTTC.